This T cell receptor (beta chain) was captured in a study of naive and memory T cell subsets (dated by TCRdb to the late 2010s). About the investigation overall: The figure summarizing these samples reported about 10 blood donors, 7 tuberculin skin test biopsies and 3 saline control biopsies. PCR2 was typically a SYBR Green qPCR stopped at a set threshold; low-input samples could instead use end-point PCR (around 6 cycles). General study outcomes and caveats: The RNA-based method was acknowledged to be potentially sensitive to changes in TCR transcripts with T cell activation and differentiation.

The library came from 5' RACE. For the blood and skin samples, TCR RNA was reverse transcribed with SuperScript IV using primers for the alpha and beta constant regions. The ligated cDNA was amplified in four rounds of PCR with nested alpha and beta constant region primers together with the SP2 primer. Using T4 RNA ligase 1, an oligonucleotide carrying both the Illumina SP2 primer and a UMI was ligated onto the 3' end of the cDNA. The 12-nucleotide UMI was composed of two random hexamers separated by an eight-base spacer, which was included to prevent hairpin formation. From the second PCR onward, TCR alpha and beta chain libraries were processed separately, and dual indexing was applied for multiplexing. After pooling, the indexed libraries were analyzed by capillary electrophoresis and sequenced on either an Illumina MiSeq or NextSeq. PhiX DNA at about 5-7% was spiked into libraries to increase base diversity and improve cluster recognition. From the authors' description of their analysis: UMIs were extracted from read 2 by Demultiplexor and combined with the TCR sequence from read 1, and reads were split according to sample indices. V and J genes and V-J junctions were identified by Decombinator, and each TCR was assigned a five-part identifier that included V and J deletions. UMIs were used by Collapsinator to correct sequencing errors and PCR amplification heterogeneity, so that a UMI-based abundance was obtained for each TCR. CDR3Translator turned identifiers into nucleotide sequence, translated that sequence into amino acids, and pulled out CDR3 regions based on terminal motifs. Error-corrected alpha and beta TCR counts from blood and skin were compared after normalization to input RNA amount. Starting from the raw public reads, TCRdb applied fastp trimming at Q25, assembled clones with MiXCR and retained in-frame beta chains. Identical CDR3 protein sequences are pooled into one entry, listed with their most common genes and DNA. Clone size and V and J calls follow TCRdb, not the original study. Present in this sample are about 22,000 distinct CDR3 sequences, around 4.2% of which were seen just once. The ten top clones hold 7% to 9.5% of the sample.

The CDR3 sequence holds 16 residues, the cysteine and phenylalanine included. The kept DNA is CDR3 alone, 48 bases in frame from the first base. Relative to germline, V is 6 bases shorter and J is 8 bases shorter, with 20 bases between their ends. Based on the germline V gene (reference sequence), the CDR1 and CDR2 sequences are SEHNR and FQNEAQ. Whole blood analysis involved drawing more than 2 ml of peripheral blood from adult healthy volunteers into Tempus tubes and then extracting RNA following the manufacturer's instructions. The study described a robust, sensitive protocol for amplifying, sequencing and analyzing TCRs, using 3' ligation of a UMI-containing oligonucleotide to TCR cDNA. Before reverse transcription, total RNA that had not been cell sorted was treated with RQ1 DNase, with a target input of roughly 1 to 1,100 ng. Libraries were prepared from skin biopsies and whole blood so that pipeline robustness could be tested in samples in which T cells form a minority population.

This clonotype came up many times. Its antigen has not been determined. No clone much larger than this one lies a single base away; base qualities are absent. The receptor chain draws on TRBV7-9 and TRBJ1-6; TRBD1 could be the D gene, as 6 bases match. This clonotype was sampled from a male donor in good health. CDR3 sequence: CASRKPGHPMDSPLHF. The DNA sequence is TGTGCCAGCAGGAAACCGGGACACCCGATGGATTCACCCCTCCACTTT. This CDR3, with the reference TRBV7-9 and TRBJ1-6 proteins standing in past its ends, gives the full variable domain DTGVSQNPRHKITKRGQNVTFRCDPISEHNRLYWYRQTLGQGPEFLTYFQNEAQLEKSRLLSDRFSAERPKGSFSTLEIQRTEQGDSAMYLCASRKPGHPMDSPLHFGNGTRLTVT.